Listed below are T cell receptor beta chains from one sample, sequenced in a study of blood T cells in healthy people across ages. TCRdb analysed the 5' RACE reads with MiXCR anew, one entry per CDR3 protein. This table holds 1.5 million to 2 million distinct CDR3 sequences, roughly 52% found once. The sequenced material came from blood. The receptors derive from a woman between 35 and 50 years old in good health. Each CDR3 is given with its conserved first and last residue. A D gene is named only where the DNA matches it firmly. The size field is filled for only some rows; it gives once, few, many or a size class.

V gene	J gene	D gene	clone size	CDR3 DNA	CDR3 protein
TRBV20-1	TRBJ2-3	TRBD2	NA	TGCAGTGCGGAGCCCCACGGGACTAGCGGGGGGCCCGCAGATACGCAGTATTTT	CSAEPHGTSGGPADTQYF
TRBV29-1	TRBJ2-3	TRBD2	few	TGCAGCGTTCCCTTAGCGGGGGCTCGCACAGATACGCAGTATTTT	CSVPLAGARTDTQYF
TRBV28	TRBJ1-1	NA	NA	TGTGCCAGCAGTTTGGCAGGACAGAGGAACACTGAAGCTTTCTTT	CASSLAGQRNTEAFF
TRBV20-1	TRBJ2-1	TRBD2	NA	TGCAGTGCTAGTTCAGGCGGGGGGGCCTATGAGCAGTTCTTC	CSASSGGGAYEQFF
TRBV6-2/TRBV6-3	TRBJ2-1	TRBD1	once	TGTGCCAGCAGTCACCGGGACAGGGCTACCCCATCGCGCAATGAGCAGTTCTTC	CASSHRDRATPSRNEQFF
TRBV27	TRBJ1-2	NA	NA	TGTGCCAGCAGTTTAATGGGAACTAACTATGGCTACACCTTC	CASSLMGTNYGYTF
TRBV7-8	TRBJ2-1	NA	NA	TGTGCCAGCAGCTTAGGCCGGGCTCCCGGATATCATGAGCAGTTCTTC	CASSLGRAPGYHEQFF
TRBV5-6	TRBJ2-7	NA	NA	TGTGCCAGCAGCTTGCAGGTAGGCGAGTACGAGCAGTACTTC	CASSLQVGEYEQYF
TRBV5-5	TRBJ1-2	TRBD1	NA	TGTGCCAGCAGCTTTCAACACAGTTTTGCAGGGGGCTATGGCTACACCTTC	CASSFQHSFAGGYGYTF
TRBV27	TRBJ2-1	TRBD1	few	TGTGCCAGCAGTTTATTACAGGGGGGCAGTGAGCAGTTCTTC	CASSLLQGGSEQFF
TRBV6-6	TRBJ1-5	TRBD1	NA	TGTGCCAGCAGTTACCTGACAGGGGAAAATCAGCCCCAGCATTTT	CASSYLTGENQPQHF
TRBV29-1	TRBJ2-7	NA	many	TGCAGCGTTTCCGTAGGGGTGGACCTTGAGGGCCACGAGCAGTACTTC	CSVSVGVDLEGHEQYF
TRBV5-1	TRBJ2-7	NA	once	TGCGCCAGCAGCCTGGCTGTGGGCAGAGTGGAGCAGTACTTC	CASSLAVGRVEQYF
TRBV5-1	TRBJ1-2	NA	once	TGCGCCAGCAGCTTGGAGTCAGGGTGTGGCTACACCTTC	CASSLESGCGYTF
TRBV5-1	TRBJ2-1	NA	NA	TGCGCCAGCAGCGTACTTGCGGGGGCTAACAATGAGCAGTTCTTC	CASSVLAGANNEQFF
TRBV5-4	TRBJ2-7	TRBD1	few	TGTGCCAGCAGCTTACCGACAGGGCCCACCTACGAGCAGTACTTC	CASSLPTGPTYEQYF
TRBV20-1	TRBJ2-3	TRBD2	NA	TGCAGTGCCACCTCCCTAGCGGGGGTGACAGATACGCAGTATTTT	CSATSLAGVTDTQYF
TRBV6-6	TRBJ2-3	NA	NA	TGTGCCACCGGCCGGGCGGGGAGCACAGATACGCAGTATTTT	CATGRAGSTDTQYF
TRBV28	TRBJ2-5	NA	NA	TGTGCCAGCATTCCGGGCCTCCACCAAGAGACCCAGTACTTC	CASIPGLHQETQYF
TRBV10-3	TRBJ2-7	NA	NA	TGTGCCGTCGCCGGGACTCTGGCCTACGGGCAGTACTTC	CAVAGTLAYGQYF
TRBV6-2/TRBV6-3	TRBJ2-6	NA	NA	TGTGCCAGCACCCTTGATCGTCTCTCTGGGGCCAACGTCCTGACTTTC	CASTLDRLSGANVLTF
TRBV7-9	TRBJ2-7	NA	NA	TGTGCCAGCAGCTTAGTACAGGGAGAGTCAAGAAATGAGCAGTACTTC	CASSLVQGESRNEQYF
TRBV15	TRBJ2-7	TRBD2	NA	TGTGCCCTAAGGACTAGTGGGTCCTACAATGAGCAGTACTTC	CALRTSGSYNEQYF
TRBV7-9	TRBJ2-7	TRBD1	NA	TGTGCCAGCAGCGATTGGACAGGACCGTACGAGCAGTACTTC	CASSDWTGPYEQYF
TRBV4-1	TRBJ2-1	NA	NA	TGCGCCAGCAGCCAAGTTCGATACCTGGACAGTATCGAAGGTAATGAGCAGTTCTTC	CASSQVRYLDSIEGNEQFF
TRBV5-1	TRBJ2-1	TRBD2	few	TGCGCCAGCAGCGTGACCGGGACATTAGGACTAGCGGGGACCTCCTACAATGAGCAGTTCTTC	CASSVTGTLGLAGTSYNEQFF
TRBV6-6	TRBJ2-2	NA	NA	TGTGCCAGCAGTTACACCCCCCCGGGCACCGGGGAGCTGTTTTTT	CASSYTPPGTGELFF
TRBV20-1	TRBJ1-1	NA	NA	TGCAGTGCTAGAGATTCGGGCACAGGCGCCGGGTCTGAAGCTTTCTTT	CSARDSGTGAGSEAFF
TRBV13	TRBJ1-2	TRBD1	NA	TGTGCCAGCAGCTTCGTCGGGACAGGTGCTCGCTATGGCTACACCTTC	CASSFVGTGARYGYTF
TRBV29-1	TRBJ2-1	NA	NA	TGCAGCGTTGAATCCAGCGAGGGGACCCACAATGAGCAGTTCTTC	CSVESSEGTHNEQFF
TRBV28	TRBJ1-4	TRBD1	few	TGTGCCAGCAGCCTCAGTGGGACAGGGGGTGGAAAACTGTTTTTT	CASSLSGTGGGKLFF
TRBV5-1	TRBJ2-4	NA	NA	TGCGCCAGCAGCCTGGACACCTCCAAAACCATTCAGTACTTC	CASSLDTSKTIQYF
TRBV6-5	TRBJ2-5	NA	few	TGTGCCAGCAGTTACTGGGGGGCAGGGGGTCAAGAGACCCAGTACTTC	CASSYWGAGGQETQYF